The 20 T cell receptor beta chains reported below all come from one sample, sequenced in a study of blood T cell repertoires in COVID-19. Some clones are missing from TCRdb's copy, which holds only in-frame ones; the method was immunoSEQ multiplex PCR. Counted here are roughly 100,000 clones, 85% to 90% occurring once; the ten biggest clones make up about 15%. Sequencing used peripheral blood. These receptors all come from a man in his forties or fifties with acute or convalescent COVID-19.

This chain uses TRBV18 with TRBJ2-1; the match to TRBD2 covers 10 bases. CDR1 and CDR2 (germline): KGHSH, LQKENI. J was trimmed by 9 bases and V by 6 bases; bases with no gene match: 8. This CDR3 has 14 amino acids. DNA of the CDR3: TGTGCCAGCTCGAGGCTAGCGGGAGAGGGTGAGCAGTTCTTC. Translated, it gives CASSRLAGEGEQFF.

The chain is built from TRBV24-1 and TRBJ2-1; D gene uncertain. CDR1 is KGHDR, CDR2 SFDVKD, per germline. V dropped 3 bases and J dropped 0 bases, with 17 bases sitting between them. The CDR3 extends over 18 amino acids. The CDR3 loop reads CATSDRLTPPSSYNEQFF. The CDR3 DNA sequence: TGTGCCACCAGTGATCGCCTGACTCCGCCCAGCTCCTACAATGAGCAGTTCTTC.

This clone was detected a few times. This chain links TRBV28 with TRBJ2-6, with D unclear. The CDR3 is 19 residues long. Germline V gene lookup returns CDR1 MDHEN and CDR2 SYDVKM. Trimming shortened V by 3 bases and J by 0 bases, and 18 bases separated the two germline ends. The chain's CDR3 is CASSLPVRRERSGANVLTF. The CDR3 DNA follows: TGTGCCAGCAGTTTGCCGGTACGAAGAGAACGCTCTGGGGCCAACGTCCTGACTTTC.

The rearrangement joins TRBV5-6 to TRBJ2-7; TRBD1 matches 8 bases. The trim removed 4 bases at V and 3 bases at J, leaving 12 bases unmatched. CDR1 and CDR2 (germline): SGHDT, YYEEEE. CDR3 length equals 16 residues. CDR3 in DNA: TGTGCCAGCAGCCTCCGAGGACAGGGCCTAATCTACGAGCAGTACTTC. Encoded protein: CASSLRGQGLIYEQYF.

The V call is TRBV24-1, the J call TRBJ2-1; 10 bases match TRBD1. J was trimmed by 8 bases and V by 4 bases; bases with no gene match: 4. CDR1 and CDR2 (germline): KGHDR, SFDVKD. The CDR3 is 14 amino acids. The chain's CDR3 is CATSDGTGDDEQFF. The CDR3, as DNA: TGTGCCACCAGTGACGGGACAGGGGACGATGAGCAGTTCTTC.

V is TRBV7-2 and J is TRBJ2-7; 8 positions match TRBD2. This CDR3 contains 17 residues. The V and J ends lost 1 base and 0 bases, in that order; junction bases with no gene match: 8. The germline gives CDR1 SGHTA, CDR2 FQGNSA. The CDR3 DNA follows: TGTGCCAGCAGCTTAGGGTTCACTAGCGGTTACTCCTACGAGCAGTACTTC. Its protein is CASSLGFTSGYSYEQYF.

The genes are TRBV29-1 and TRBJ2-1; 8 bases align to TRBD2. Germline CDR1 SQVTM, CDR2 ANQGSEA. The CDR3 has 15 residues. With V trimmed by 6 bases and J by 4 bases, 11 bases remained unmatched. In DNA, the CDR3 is TGCAGCGTCGATCTTAGCGGGAACAAATACAATGAGCAGTTCTTC. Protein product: CSVDLSGNKYNEQFF.

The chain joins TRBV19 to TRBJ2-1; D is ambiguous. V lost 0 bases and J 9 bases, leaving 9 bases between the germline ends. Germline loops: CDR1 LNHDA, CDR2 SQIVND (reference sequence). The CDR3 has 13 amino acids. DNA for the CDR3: TGTGCCAGTAGTATAGACCGGTCGAGTGAGCAGTTCTTC. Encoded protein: CASSIDRSSEQFF. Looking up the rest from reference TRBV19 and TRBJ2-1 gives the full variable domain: DGGITQSPKYLFRKEGQNVTLSCEQNLNHDAMYWYRQDPGQGLRLIYYSQIVNDFQKGDIAEGYSVSREKKESFPLTVTSAQKNPTAFYLCASSIDRSSEQFFGPGTRLTVL.

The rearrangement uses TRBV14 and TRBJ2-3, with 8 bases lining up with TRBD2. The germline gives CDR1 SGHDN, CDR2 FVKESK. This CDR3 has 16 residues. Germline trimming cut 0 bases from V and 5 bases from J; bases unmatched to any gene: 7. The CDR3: CASSQEVWLAGDTQYF. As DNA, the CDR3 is TGTGCCAGCAGCCAAGAGGTCTGGCTAGCGGGAGATACGCAGTATTTT.

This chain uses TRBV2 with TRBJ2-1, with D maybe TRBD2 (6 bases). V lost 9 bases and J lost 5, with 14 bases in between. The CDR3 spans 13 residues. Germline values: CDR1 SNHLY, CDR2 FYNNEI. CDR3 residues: CASPRRDDNEQFF. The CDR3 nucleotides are TGTGCCAGTCCGAGGAGGGACGACAATGAGCAGTTCTTC.

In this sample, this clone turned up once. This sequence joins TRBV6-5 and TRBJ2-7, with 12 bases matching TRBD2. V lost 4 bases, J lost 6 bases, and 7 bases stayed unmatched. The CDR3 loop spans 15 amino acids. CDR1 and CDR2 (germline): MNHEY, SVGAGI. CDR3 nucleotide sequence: TGTGCCAGCAGTTCCCCTAGCGGGAGGGCCCGCGAGCAGTACTTC. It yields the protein CASSSPSGRAREQYF.

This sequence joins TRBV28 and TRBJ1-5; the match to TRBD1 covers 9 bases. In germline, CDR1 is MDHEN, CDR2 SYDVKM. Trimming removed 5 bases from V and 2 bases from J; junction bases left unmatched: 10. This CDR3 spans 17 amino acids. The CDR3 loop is CASSTPGQGRGNQPQHF. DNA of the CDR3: TGTGCCAGCAGTACACCGGGACAGGGTCGGGGCAATCAGCCCCAGCATTTT. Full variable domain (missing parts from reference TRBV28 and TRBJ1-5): DVKVTQSSRYLVKRTGEKVFLECVQDMDHENMFWYRQDPGLGLRLIYFSYDVKMKEKGDIPEGYSVSREKKERFSLILESASTNQTSMYLCASSTPGQGRGNQPQHFGDGTRLSIL.

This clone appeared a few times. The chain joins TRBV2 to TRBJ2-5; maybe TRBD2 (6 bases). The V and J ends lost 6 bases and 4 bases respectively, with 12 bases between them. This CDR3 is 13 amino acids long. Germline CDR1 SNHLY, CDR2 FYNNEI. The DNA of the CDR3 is TGTGCCAGCAGAGCCCTAGCGAGAGAGACCCAGTACTTC. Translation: CASRALARETQYF.

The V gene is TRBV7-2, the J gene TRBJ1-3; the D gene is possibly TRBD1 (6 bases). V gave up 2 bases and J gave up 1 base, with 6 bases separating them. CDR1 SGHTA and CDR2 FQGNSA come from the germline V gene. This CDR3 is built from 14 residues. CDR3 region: CASSLTGSGNTIYF. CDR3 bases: TGTGCCAGCAGCTTAACAGGGTCTGGAAACACCATATATTTT. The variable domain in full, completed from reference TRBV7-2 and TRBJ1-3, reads GAGVSQSPSNKVTEKGKDVELRCDPISGHTALYWYRQSLGQGLEFLIYFQGNSAPDKSGLPSDRFSAERTGGSVSTLTIQRTQQEDSAVYLCASSLTGSGNTIYFGEGSWLTVV.

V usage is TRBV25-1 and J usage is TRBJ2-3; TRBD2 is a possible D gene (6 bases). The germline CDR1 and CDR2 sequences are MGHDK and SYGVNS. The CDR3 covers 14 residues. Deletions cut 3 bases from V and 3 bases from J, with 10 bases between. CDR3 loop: CASSDSGVTDTQYF. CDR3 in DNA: TGTGCCAGCAGTGACTCGGGAGTAACAGATACGCAGTATTTT.

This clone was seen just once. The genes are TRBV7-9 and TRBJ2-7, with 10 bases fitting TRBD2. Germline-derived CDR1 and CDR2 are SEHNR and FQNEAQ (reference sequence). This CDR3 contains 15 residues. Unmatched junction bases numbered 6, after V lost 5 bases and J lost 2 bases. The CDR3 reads CASSTGTSVPYEQYF. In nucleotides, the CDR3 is TGTGCCAGCAGCACAGGGACTAGCGTACCCTACGAGCAGTACTTC.

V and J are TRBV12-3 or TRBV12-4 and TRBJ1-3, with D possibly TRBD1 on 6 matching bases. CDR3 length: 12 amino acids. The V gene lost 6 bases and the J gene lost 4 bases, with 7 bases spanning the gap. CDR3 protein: CASRGTGNTIYF. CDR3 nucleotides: TGTGCCAGCAGAGGGACAGGAAACACCATATATTTT.

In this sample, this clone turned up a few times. CDR3 residues: CASSGISGAGNEQFF. CDR3 DNA: TGTGCCAGCAGCGGAATTAGCGGTGCGGGCAATGAGCAGTTCTTC. The chain employs TRBV9 and TRBJ2-1; D might be TRBD2 (6 bases). V was clipped by 3 bases and J by 6 bases, with 16 bases between them. This CDR3 is built from 15 residues. The V gene's germline CDR1 is SGDLS and CDR2 YYNGEE.

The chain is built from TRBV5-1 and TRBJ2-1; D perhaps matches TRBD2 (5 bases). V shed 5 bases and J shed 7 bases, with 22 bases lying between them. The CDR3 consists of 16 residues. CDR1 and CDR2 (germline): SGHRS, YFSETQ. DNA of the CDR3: TGCGCCAGCAGGGGCAAACCGGGGATTGGGGAAAATGAGCAGTTCTTC. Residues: CASRGKPGIGENEQFF.

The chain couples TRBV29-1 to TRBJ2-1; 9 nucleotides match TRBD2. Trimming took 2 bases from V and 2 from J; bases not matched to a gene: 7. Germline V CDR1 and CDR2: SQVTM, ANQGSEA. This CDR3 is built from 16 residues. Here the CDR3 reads CSVERRASGAYNEQFF. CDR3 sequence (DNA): TGCAGCGTTGAAAGACGGGCTAGCGGGGCCTACAATGAGCAGTTCTTC.